These 16 T cell receptor beta chains originate from one sample sequenced in a study of blood T cell repertoires in COVID-19. Sequencing used immunoSEQ multiplex PCR; TCRdb keeps in-frame clones, though not all of them. The sample has about 360,000 clones, 70% to 90% seen once; the top ten hold approximately 2.1%. The specimen sequenced was PBMCs or T cells enriched from blood (not recorded which). The receptor source for this set is a woman in her forties with acute COVID-19.

The rearrangement links TRBV5-1 to TRBJ1-2; D remains ambiguous. This CDR3 is built from 14 residues. Trimming cost V 0 bases and J 1 base, with 7 bases left between them. The V gene's germline CDR1 is SGHRS and CDR2 YFSETQ. The CDR3: CASSLGLVNYGYTF. The CDR3 nucleotides read TGCGCCAGCAGCTTGGGACTGGTTAACTATGGCTACACCTTC.

This chain uses TRBV20-1 with TRBJ1-2; D possibly corresponds to TRBD1 (5 bases). The CDR3 covers 14 residues. V was cut by 3 bases and J by 3 bases, with 14 bases left in between. CDR1 is DFQATT and CDR2 is SNEGSKA in the germline V gene (reference sequence). CDR3: CSASLGAIYYGYTF. In nucleotides, the CDR3 is TGCAGTGCTAGTTTAGGGGCCATTTACTATGGCTACACCTTC.

The chain carries TRBV5-1 and TRBJ1-2; no clear D gene. Per germline, CDR1 SGHRS and CDR2 YFSETQ. V lost 0 bases and J lost 8, with 8 bases in between. This CDR3 comprises 12 residues. CDR3 nucleotides: TGCGCCAGCAGCTTGGCGGGTATCGGCTACACCTTC. It yields the protein CASSLAGIGYTF.

The chain is built from TRBV3-1 (or the pseudogene TRBV3-2) and TRBJ1-6, with a possible D match to TRBD1 (6 bases). Per the germline V gene, CDR1 is LGHDT and CDR2 is YNNKEL (reference sequence). V lost 4 bases to trimming and J lost 5 bases, with 15 bases between them. The CDR3 has 16 amino acids. In nucleotides, the CDR3 is TGTGCCAGCAGCCTCGGCGAACAGGGAAATAATTCACCCCTCCACTTT. Translated, it gives CASSLGEQGNNSPLHF.

This clone appeared a single time. This sequence joins TRBV9 and TRBJ2-7; 7 bases map to TRBD1. Losses at the gene ends were 6 bases for V and 0 bases for J; bases not matched to a gene: 6. Looked up from germline, CDR1 is SGDLS and CDR2 is YYNGEE. This CDR3 contains 14 residues. The DNA of the CDR3 is TGTGCCAGCACCCCGACAGGGACCTCCTACGAGCAGTACTTC. This encodes CASTPTGTSYEQYF. Supplemented by reference TRBV9 and TRBJ2-7, the full variable domain reads DSGVTQTPKHLITATGQRVTLRCSPRSGDLSVYWYQQSLDQGLQFLIQYYNGEERAKGNILERFSAQQFPDLHSELNLSSLELGDSALYFCASTPTGTSYEQYFGPGTRLTVT.

This clone appeared once. V is TRBV7-6 and J is TRBJ2-7, with TRBD1 matching 7 bases. The germline CDR1 and CDR2 sequences are SGHVS and FNYEAQ. Unmatched junction bases numbered 4, after V lost 5 bases and J lost 0 bases. The CDR3 runs 14 residues. CDR3 sequence reads: CASSPGTVSYEQYF. The CDR3 DNA reads TGTGCCAGCAGCCCAGGGACAGTCTCCTACGAGCAGTACTTC.

The J gene is TRBJ1-4, the V gene TRBV30; D is perhaps TRBD1 (6 bases). CDR3 size: 13 residues. V was cut by 2 bases and J by 6 bases, with 10 bases left in between. CDR1 and CDR2 (germline): GTSNPN, SVGIG (reference sequence). In DNA form, the CDR3 reads TGTGCCTGGAGTTACCAGGGGTATGAAAAACTGTTTTTT. Amino acid sequence: CAWSYQGYEKLFF.

The chain links TRBV9 to TRBJ2-1; 15 bases agree with TRBD2. V shed 3 bases, J shed 2 bases, and the junction held 6 bases outside the gene matches. Germline lookup yields CDR1 SGDLS and CDR2 YYNGEE. This CDR3 has 18 residues. CDR3 sequence reads: CASSEGLAGGLTYNEQFF. The CDR3 DNA reads as TGTGCCAGCAGCGAGGGACTAGCGGGGGGCCTCACCTACAATGAGCAGTTCTTC.

This chain uses TRBV2 with TRBJ2-3; D not resolved. The CDR3 loop spans 13 amino acids. Germline-derived CDR1 and CDR2 are SNHLY and FYNNEI. V was shortened by 6 bases and J by 2 bases, with 9 bases between the two germline ends. CDR3 loop: CASRSKITDTQYF. The CDR3 region has the DNA TGTGCCAGCAGGTCTAAAATCACAGATACGCAGTATTTT.

The V and J genes are TRBV15 and TRBJ2-3, with 9 bases identical to TRBD2. The CDR3 extends over 16 amino acids. Germline values: CDR1 LNHNV, CDR2 YYDKDF (reference sequence). V was pared by 1 base and J by 2 bases, with 4 bases of the junction left unmatched. The CDR3 here is CATSRGLAEATDTQYF. The CDR3 nucleotides are TGTGCCACCAGCAGAGGACTAGCGGAGGCCACAGATACGCAGTATTTT. The entire variable domain, with the rest obtained from reference TRBV15 and TRBJ2-3, is as follows: DAMVIQNPRYQVTQFGKPVTLSCSQTLNHNVMYWYQQKSSQAPKLLFHYYDKDFNNEADTPDNFQSRRPNTSFCFLDIRSPGLGDTAMYLCATSRGLAEATDTQYFGPGTRLTVL.

The chain is built from TRBV4-1 and TRBJ1-2; tentatively, D is TRBD1 (5 bases). Trimming shortened V by 1 base and J by 5 bases, and 14 bases separated the two germline ends. The CDR3 runs 15 residues. Germline CDR1 MGHRA, CDR2 YSYEKL. CDR3 in amino acids: CASSQAQEGDYGYTF. Written as DNA, the CDR3 is TGCGCCAGCAGCCAAGCCCAGGAAGGGGATTATGGCTACACCTTC.

The chain joins TRBV5-4 to TRBJ2-7; maybe TRBD2 (5 bases). The CDR3 covers 15 residues. Trimming left V 0 bases short and J 2 bases short, with 12 bases between. CDR1 and CDR2 (germline): SGHNT, YYREEE (reference sequence). The CDR3 region has the DNA TGTGCCAGCAGCTTGGTCGGGAACCCGCCCTACGAGCAGTACTTC. This encodes CASSLVGNPPYEQYF.

In the case of this clone: The germline gene is not matched at one end of the junction; a read error may be the cause. The rearrangement links TRBV2 to TRBJ1-1, with no clear D. There are 11 residues in the CDR3. Germline assignment: CDR1 SNHLY and CDR2 FYNNEI. In DNA, the CDR3 is TGTGCCAGCAGTGAGGGAGGGAGGGTTATCTTT. Protein product: CASSEGGRVIF.

This chain joins TRBV23-1 and TRBJ2-5; a weak D match, TRBD2 (7 bases). TRBV23-1 carries the ORF label, with uncertain function. The length of the CDR3 is 17 residues. Trimming took off 0 bases at V and 0 bases at J, with 14 bases between the two ends. The CDR3, as DNA: TGCGCCAGCAGTCAATCTGGGGGGGCAGATTACCAAGAGACCCAGTACTTC. It codes for CASSQSGGADYQETQYF.

The genes are TRBV27 and TRBJ2-7; D unresolved. The CDR3 sequence is 15 residues long. With 5 bases removed from V and 2 bases from J, the gap between germline ends came to 16 bases. In germline, CDR1 is MNHEY, CDR2 SMNVEV (reference sequence). As DNA, the CDR3 is TGTGCCAGCAGTCCTCTGCGGCCCCGAACCTACGAGCAGTACTTC. Translating it yields CASSPLRPRTYEQYF.

The chain carries TRBV6-5 and TRBJ2-7; 7 nucleotides agree with TRBD1. There are 14 residues in the CDR3. The germline CDR1 and CDR2 sequences are MNHEY and SVGAGI. The J segment lost 2 bases and the V segment lost 4 bases, leaving 5 bases of the junction unmatched. The chain's CDR3 is CASSSEGQAYEQYF. CDR3 bases: TGTGCCAGCAGTTCAGAAGGACAGGCCTACGAGCAGTACTTC.